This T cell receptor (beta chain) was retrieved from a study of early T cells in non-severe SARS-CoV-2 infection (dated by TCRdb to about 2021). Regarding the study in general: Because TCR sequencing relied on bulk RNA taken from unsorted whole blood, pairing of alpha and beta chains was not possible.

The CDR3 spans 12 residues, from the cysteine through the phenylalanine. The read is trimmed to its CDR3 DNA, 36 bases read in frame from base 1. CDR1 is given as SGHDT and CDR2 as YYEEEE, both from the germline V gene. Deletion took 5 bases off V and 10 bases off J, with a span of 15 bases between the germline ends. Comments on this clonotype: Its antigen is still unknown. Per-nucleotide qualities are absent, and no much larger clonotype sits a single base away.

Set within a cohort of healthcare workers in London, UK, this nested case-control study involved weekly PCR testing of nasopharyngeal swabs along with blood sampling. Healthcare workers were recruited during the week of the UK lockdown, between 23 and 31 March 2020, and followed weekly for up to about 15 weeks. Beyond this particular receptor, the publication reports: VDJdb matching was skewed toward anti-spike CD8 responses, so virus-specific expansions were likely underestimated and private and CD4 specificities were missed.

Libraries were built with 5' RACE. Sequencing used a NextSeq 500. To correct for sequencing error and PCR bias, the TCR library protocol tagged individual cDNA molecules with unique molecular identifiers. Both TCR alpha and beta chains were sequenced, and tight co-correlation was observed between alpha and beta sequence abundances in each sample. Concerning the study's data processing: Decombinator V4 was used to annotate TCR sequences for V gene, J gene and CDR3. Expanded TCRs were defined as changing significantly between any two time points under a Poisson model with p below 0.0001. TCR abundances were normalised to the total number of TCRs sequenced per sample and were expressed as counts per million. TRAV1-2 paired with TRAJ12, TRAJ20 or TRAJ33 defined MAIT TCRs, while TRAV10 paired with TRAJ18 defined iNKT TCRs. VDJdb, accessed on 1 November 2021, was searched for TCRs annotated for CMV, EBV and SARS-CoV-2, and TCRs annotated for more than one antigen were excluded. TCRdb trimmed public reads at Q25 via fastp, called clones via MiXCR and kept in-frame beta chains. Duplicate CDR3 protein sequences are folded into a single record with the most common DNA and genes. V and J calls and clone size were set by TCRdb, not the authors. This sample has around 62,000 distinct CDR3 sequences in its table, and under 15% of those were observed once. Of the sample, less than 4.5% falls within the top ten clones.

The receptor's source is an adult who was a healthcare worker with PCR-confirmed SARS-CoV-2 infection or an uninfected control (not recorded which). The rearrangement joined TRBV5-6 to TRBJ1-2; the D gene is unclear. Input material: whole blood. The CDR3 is CASSSNLFDYTF. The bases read TGTGCCAGCAGTTCAAATCTCTTTGACTACACCTTC.